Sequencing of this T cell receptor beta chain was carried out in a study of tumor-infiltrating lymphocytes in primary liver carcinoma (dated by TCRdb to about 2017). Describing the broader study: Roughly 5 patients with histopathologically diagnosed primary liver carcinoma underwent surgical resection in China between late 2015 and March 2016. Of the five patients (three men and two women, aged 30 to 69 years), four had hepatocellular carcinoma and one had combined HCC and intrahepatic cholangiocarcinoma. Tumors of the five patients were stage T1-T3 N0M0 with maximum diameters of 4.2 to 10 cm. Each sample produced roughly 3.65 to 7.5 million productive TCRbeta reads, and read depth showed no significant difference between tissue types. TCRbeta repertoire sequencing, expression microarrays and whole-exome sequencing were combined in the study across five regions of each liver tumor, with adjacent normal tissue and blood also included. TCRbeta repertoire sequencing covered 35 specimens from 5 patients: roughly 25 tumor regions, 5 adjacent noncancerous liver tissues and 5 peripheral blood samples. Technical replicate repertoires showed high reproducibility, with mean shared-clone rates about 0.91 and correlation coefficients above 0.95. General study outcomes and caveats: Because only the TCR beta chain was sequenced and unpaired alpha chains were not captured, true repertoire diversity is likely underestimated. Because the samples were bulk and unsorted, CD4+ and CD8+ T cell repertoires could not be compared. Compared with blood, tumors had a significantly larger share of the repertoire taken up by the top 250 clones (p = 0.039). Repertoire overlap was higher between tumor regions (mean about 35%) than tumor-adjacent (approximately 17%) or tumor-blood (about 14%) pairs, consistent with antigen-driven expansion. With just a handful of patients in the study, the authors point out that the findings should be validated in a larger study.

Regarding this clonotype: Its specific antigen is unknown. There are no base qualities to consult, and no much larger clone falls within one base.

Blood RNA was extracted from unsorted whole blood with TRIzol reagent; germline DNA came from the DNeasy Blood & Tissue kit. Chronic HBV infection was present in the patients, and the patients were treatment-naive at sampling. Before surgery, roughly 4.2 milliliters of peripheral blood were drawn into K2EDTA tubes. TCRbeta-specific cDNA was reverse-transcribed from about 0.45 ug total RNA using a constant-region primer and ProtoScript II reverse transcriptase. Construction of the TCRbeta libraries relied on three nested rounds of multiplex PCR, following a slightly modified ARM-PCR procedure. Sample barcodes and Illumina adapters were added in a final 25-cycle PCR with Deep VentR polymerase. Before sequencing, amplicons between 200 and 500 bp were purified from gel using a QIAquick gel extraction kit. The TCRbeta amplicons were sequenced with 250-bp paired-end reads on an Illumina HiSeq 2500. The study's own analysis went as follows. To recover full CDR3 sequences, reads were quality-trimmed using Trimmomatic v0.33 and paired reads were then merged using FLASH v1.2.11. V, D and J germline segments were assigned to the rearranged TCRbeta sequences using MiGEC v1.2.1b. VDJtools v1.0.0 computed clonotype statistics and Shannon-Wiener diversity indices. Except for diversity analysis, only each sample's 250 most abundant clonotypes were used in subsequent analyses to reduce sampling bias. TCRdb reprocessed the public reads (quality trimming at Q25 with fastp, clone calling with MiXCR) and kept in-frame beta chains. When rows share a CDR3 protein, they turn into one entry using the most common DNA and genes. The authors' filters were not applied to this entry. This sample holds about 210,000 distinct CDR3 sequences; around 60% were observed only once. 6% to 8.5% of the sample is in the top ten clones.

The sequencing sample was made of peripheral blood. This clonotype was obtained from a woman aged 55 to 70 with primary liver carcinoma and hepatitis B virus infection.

The nucleotides are TGTGCCAGCAGCTCGACAGTGAACTATGGCTACACCTTC. This sequence encodes CASSSTVNYGYTF. This chain is built from TRBV7-8 and TRBJ1-2, and the D gene may be TRBD1, 5 bases matching. Measured from the cysteine to the phenylalanine, the CDR3 is 13 residues long. Here the CDR3 DNA is all that survives: 39 bases in frame from base 1. The germline V gene sets CDR1 to SGHVS and CDR2 to FQNEAQ. V lost 4 bases and J lost 2 bases; the stretch between them is 8 bases long.